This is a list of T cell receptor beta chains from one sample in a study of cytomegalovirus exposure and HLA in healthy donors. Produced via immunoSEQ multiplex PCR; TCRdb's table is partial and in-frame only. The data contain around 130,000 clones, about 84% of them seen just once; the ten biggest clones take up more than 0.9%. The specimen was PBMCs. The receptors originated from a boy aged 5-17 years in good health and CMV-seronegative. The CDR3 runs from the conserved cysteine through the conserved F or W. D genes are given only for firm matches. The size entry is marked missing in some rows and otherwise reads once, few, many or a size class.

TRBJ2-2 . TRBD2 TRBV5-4 TGTGCCAGCAGCCAGGGACTAGCGGGAGGAACCGGGGAGCTGTTTTTT CASSQGLAGGTGELFF
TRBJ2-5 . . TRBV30 TGTGCCTGGAGTGTAGGGAGCGGCCAAGAGACCCAGTACTTC CAWSVGSGQETQYF
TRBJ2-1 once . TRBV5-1 TGCGCCAGCAGCCCGGAACTACCGAGCTCCTACAATGAGCAGTTCTTC CASSPELPSSYNEQFF
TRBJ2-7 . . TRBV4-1 TGCGCCAGCAGCACGGCGGGCGCCCGGTACGAGCAGTACTTC CASSTAGARYEQYF
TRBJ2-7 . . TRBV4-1 TGCGCCAGCAGCCTGGGTCGGGATAGCGAGCAGTACTTC CASSLGRDSEQYF
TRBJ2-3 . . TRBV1 TGCACCAGCAGCCAAGATCTGGGGGTGACTAGCGGGATGGTCCCAGATACGCAGTATTTT CTSSQDLGVTSGMVPDTQYF
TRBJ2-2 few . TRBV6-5 TGTGCCAGCAGTAGGCCGACAGGGAACACCGGGGAGCTGTTTTTT CASSRPTGNTGELFF
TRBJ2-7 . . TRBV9 TGTGCCAGCAGCGTAAACCCTGAGGGCGTCTACGAGCAGTACTTC CASSVNPEGVYEQYF
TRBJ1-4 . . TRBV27 TGTGCCAGCAGTGAAAGGCAGGTGGCAACTAATGAAAAACTGTTTTTT CASSERQVATNEKLFF
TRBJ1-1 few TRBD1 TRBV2 TGTGCCAGCAGTAGCCACCGACAGGGAAACACTGAAGCTTTCTTT CASSSHRQGNTEAFF
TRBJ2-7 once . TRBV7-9 TGTGCCAGCAGCCCGTCCGCGGGCTACGAGCAGTACTTC CASSPSAGYEQYF
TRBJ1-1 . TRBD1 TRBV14 TGTGCCAGCAGCCAGGAGGACAGGCGCCGCAGGGGAGCTTTCTTT CASSQEDRRRRGAFF
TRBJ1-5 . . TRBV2 TGTGCCAGCAGTGAAATGGGGCTAGGGCCACAGCCCCAGCATTTT CASSEMGLGPQPQHF
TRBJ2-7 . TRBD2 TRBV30 TGTGCCTGGAGGCCAACTAGCGGGAGGGCCGGCGAGCAGTACTTC CAWRPTSGRAGEQYF
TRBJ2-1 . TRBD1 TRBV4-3 TGCGCCAGCAGCCAAGATCGACAGGGCCGCAATGAGCAGTTCTTC CASSQDRQGRNEQFF
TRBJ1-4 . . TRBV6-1 TGTGCCAGCAGTGCAGGACAGAATGAAAAACTGTTTTTT CASSAGQNEKLFF
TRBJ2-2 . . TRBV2 TGTGCCAGCAGTGAAGCGCGGGCAACCTCCGGGGAGCTGTTTTTT CASSEARATSGELFF
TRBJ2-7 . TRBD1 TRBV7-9 TGTGCCAGCAGCGACCGGGACAGGGGGCGCGAGCAGTACTTC CASSDRDRGREQYF
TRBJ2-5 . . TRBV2 TGTGCCAGCAATACGGGACTTGTAGAGACCCAGTACTTC CASNTGLVETQYF
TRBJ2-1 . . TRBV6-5 TGTGCCAGCAGCCTAGGGGTCGACTCCTACAATGAGCAGTTCTTC CASSLGVDSYNEQFF
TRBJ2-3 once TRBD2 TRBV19 TGTGCCAGCAGTGGGGCTAGCGGGCACCGGAGCACAGATACGCAGTATTTT CASSGASGHRSTDTQYF
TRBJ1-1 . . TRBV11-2 TGTGCCAGCAGCTTAGGAGGGGGGGGTACTGAAGCTTTCTTT CASSLGGGGTEAFF
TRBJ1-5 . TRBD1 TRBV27 TGTGCCAGCCAAGACAGGGTTGGGTTTCAGCCCCAGCATTTT CASQDRVGFQPQHF
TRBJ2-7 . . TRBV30 TGTGCCTGGAGGCGGCTAGTTAGCGAGCAGTACTTC CAWRRLVSEQYF
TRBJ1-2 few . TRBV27 TGTGCCGGTACCGGTAGAGTCCCTACCAAAGGCTACACCTTC CAGTGRVPTKGYTF
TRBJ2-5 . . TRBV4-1 TGCGCCAGCAGCCTCAGGGATGGGGAGACCCAGTACTTC CASSLRDGETQYF
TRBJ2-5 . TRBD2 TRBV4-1 TGCGCCAGCAGCCCGCGGGAGGGTTGGGATTTGGAGACCCAGTACTTC CASSPREGWDLETQYF
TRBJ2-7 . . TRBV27 TGTGCCAGCAGTCCGCAAACTAGTGGTTACGAGCAGTACTTC CASSPQTSGYEQYF
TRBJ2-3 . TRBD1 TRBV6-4 TGTGCCAGCAGCCGACAGGGGGCGAGGGATCGGGGAAACACAGATACGCAGTATTTT CASSRQGARDRGNTDTQYF
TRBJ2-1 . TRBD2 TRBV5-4 TGTGCCAGCAGCCCGGGCCGCAAGAATGTACTAGCGGGTAACAATGAGCAGTTCTTC CASSPGRKNVLAGNNEQFF
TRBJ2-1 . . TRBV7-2 TGTGCCAGCAGCCCCGCCGCGGGCCGTGGCTATGAGCAGTTCTTC CASSPAAGRGYEQFF